These 18 T cell receptor beta chains were sequenced from one sample in a study of cytomegalovirus exposure and HLA in healthy donors. Primers for the PCR totalled 60 Vbeta and 13 Jbeta. Sequenced by immunoSEQ multiplex PCR; TCRdb stores in-frame clones only, minus some. The sample consists of about 94,000 clones, roughly 80% of them appearing once. Sequencing was performed on PBMCs. The receptors originated from a middle-aged man in good health and CMV-seropositive.

The V call is TRBV9, the J call TRBJ1-4; a possible D gene is TRBD1 (6 bases). V shed 4 bases and J shed 0 bases, with 10 bases lying between them. CDR3 size: 15 residues. Germline lookup yields CDR1 SGDLS and CDR2 YYNGEE. The CDR3 nucleotides read TGTGCCAGCAGCTCTGGACAGCCAACTAATGAAAAACTGTTTTTT. Translation gives CASSSGQPTNEKLFF.

V is TRBV7-6 and J is TRBJ2-2; TRBD1 matches 7 bases. J gave up 2 bases and V 0 bases, and 9 bases lay outside the gene matches. The germline V gene encodes CDR1 SGHVS and CDR2 FNYEAQ. This CDR3 has 18 amino acids. CDR3 nucleotides: TGTGCCAGCAGCTTAGCGACAGGGCGGCATGGAAACACCGGGGAGCTGTTTTTT. Amino acids: CASSLATGRHGNTGELFF.

Worth noting for this clone: One junction end disagrees with the germline gene, perhaps due to a read error. The chain combines TRBV7-7 with TRBJ2-7; TRBD2 agrees at 9 bases. Looked up from germline, CDR1 is SSHAT and CDR2 is FNYEAQ (reference sequence). This CDR3 comprises 15 residues. CDR3 sequence: CASSLGREGSYEQYF. The CDR3, as DNA: TGTGCTAGCAGCTTGGGGCGGGAGGGTTCCTACGAGCAGTACTTC.

The sample holds a few counts of this clone. V gene TRBV6-1 combines with J gene TRBJ2-7; TRBD2 matches at 10 bases. The CDR3 totals 15 residues. Trimming took 3 bases from V and 4 from J; bases not matched to a gene: 6. Germline values: CDR1 MNHNS, CDR2 SASEGT. The DNA of the CDR3 is TGTGCCAGCAGTGATTCTAGCGGGGGCCAATACGAGCAGTACTTC. Residues: CASSDSSGGQYEQYF.

The chain couples TRBV9 to TRBJ2-7; possible D gene TRBD1, 6 bases. Per the germline V gene, CDR1 is SGDLS and CDR2 is YYNGEE. V was trimmed by 0 bases and J by 4 bases, leaving 11 bases between them. The CDR3 covers 14 residues. CDR3 in amino acids: CASSVAPGEYEQYF. The CDR3 DNA reads as TGTGCCAGCAGCGTAGCGCCAGGGGAGTACGAGCAGTACTTC.

The chain has TRBV10-3 and TRBJ2-2; weak D call: TRBD2 (7 bases). This CDR3 spans 18 amino acids. The ends were cut back, 11 bases at V and 1 base at J, with 26 bases in the middle. Germline CDR1 is ENHRY and CDR2 is SYGVKD. This CDR3 reads CAPAGEGGPYWNTGELFF. The CDR3 DNA reads TGTGCCCCCGCGGGGGAGGGGGGGCCGTATTGGAACACCGGGGAGCTGTTTTTT.

The chain recombines TRBV20-1 with TRBJ2-1, with unresolved D. Trimming pared 6 bases from V and 7 bases from J, leaving 7 bases between. CDR1 and CDR2 from the germline V gene are DFQATT and SNEGSKA (reference sequence). There are 10 residues in the CDR3. The CDR3: CSAQENEQFF. The CDR3 nucleotides are TGCAGTGCCCAGGAAAATGAGCAGTTCTTC.

The chain joins TRBV11-3 to TRBJ2-3, with D maybe TRBD2 (5 bases). Trimming took 5 bases from V and 4 from J, leaving 13 bases between them. CDR1 SGHNT and CDR2 YENEEA come from the germline V gene. The CDR3 is 14 amino acids. This chain's CDR3 is CASSLTLVSDTQYF. Written as DNA, the CDR3 is TGTGCCAGCAGCCTCACACTAGTATCAGATACGCAGTATTTT.

The V and J genes are TRBV6-5 and TRBJ2-7; D may be TRBD1 (6 bases). This CDR3 spans 13 amino acids. CDR1 is MNHEY and CDR2 is SVGAGI in the germline V gene. V shed 6 bases and J shed 3 bases, with 12 bases lying between them. The CDR3 spells CASRQQGRYEQYF. CDR3 bases: TGTGCCAGCAGGCAACAGGGCCGCTACGAGCAGTACTTC.

The CDR3 is CSARLQETQYF. The CDR3 DNA sequence: TGCAGTGCTAGACTTCAAGAGACCCAGTACTTC. The V and J genes are TRBV20-1 and TRBJ2-5; D unresolved. Trimming took off 2 bases at V and 2 bases at J, with 3 bases between the two ends. The CDR3 has 11 residues. The germline V gene has CDR1 DFQATT and CDR2 SNEGSKA (reference sequence).

The chain recombines TRBV9 with TRBJ2-1, with D possibly TRBD2 on 6 matching bases. In germline, CDR1 is SGDLS, CDR2 YYNGEE. The V end was cut by 4 bases, the J end by 4 bases, with 9 bases between. This CDR3 is built from 13 residues. CDR3 sequence: CASSPAGYNEQFF. In DNA form, the CDR3 reads TGTGCCAGCAGCCCCGCGGGATACAATGAGCAGTTCTTC.

Comment on this clone: At one boundary the junction diverges from the germline segment, which might be a read error. The rearrangement joins TRBV7-9 to TRBJ1-2, with TRBD1 identical over 8 bases. The CDR3 totals 15 residues. The germline V gene encodes CDR1 SEHNR and CDR2 FQNEAQ (reference sequence). The CDR3: CSSSLASGQGRGYTF. The CDR3 bases are TGTTCCAGCAGCTTAGCTAGCGGACAGGGCCGTGGCTACACCTTC.

The chain joins TRBV4-2 to TRBJ2-7, with 10 positions matching TRBD2. The CDR3 totals 15 residues. The V and J ends lost 3 bases and 7 bases, in that order; junction bases with no gene match: 9. Germline CDR1 reads LGHNA; CDR2 reads YNFKEQ. CDR3: CASSQSSGGAVEQYF. In nucleotides, the CDR3 is TGTGCCAGCAGCCAGTCGAGCGGGGGGGCAGTTGAGCAGTACTTC.

This chain links TRBV7-6 with TRBJ1-6, with 7 bases identical to TRBD1. The CDR3 totals 16 residues. J was trimmed by 7 bases and V by 1 base; bases with no gene match: 7. Germline CDR1 reads SGHVS; CDR2 reads FNYEAQ. DNA for the CDR3: TGTGCCAGCAGCTTAGGGGTGAGACAGGGCAATTCACCCCTCCACTTT. Translation: CASSLGVRQGNSPLHF.

This clone was seen more than once but under ten times. This rearrangement joins TRBV11-3 to TRBJ2-1, with 10 bases fitting TRBD1. The ends lost 0 bases at V and 6 bases at J; junction bases unmatched: 2. The germline gives CDR1 SGHNT, CDR2 YENEEA. The CDR3 length is 15 residues. The CDR3 protein is CASSLEGTGANEQFF. The CDR3 DNA is TGTGCCAGCAGCTTAGAAGGGACAGGGGCCAATGAGCAGTTCTTC.

J is TRBJ2-4 and V is TRBV10-1, with unresolved D. The CDR3 runs 13 residues. V gave up 2 bases and J gave up 5 bases, with 7 bases separating them. The germline V gene has CDR1 WNHNN and CDR2 SYGVQD (reference sequence). The CDR3: CASSEIGENIQYF. Written as DNA, the CDR3 is TGCGCCAGCAGTGAGATTGGAGAAAACATTCAGTACTTC.

The chain joins TRBV28 to TRBJ2-7; perhaps TRBD2 as D (5 bases). The CDR3 is 14 amino acids. CDR1 is MDHEN, CDR2 SYDVKM, per germline. Trimming took 6 bases from V and 3 from J, leaving 15 bases between them. Here the CDR3 DNA reads TGTGCCAGCAGGAACCATGGGAGCGGCTACGAGCAGTACTTC. Encoded protein: CASRNHGSGYEQYF.

Note on this clone: This CDR3 is also generated by other DNA sequences in the sample. This rearrangement joins TRBV6-1 to TRBJ1-5; TRBD1 aligns across 9 bases. CDR3 length: 14 residues. Germline CDR1 and CDR2: MNHNS and SASEGT. V shed 4 bases and J 2 bases; nucleotides not matched to a gene: 0. In DNA form, the CDR3 reads TGTGCCAGCAGTGGGACAGGGGGCAATCAGCCCCAGCATTTT. Its translation is CASSGTGGNQPQHF.